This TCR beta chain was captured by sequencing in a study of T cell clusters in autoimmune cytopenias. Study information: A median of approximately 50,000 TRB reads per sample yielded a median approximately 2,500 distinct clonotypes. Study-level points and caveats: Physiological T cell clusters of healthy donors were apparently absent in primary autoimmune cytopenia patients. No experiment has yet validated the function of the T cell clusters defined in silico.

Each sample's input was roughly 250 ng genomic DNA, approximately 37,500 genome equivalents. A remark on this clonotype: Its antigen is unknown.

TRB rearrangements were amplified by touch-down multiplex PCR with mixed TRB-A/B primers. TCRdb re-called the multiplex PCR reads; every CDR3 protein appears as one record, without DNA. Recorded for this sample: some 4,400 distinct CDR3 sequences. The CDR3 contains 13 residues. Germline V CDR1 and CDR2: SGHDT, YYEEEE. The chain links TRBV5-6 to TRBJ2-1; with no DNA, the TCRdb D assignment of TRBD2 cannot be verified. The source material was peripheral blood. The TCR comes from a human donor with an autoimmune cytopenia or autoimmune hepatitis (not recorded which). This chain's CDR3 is CASSLSPLVEQFF.